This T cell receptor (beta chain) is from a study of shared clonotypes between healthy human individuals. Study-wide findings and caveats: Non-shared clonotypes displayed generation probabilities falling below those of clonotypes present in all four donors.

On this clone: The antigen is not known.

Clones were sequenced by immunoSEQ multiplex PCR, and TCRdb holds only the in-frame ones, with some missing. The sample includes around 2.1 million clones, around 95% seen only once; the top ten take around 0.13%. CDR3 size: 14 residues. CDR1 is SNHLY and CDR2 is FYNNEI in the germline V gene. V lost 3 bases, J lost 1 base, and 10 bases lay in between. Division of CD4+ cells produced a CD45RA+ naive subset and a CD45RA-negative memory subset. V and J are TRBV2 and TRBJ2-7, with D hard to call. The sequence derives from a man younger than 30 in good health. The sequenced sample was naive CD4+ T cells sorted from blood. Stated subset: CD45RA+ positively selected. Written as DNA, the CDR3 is TGTGCCAGCAGTGATGGGCTGGATTCCTACGAGCAGTACTTC. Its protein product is CASSDGLDSYEQYF.